The 28 T cell receptor beta chains listed next were all sequenced from one sample in a study of beta chain features in type 1 diabetes. General study results and limits: Moderate but significant shortening of TCRB CDR3s was recorded in all four CD4+ subsets from Type 1 diabetes patients.

The antigens of these receptors remain unknown. The investigators reverse transcribed all of the isolated RNA, so they sequenced expressed TCRB transcripts. Profiled with immunoSEQ multiplex PCR; TCRdb holds only in-frame clones, not every one. The data contain 150,000 to 170,000 clones, 10% of them singletons. Sequences were obtained from central memory CD4+ T cells from blood. These receptors came from a man aged 25 to 45 with type 1 diabetes.

The V and J genes are TRBV7-8 and TRBJ1-5; D not certain. Between the trimmed V and J ends, which lost 0 bases and 5 bases, there was a span of 11 bases. Per the germline V gene, CDR1 is SGHVS and CDR2 is FQNEAQ. CDR3 length: 15 residues. The CDR3: CASSLASGNYQPQHF. Here the CDR3 DNA reads TGTGCCAGCAGCTTAGCATCGGGGAACTATCAGCCCCAGCATTTT.

This clone was observed a few times. V and J are TRBV5-1 and TRBJ2-4, with D hard to call. V was clipped by 4 bases and J by 0 bases, with 8 bases between them. CDR3 length: 14 amino acids. Germline V gives CDR1 SGHRS, CDR2 YFSETQ. The CDR3 here is CASSLLPAKNIQYF. Written as DNA, the CDR3 is TGCGCCAGCAGCCTACTCCCAGCCAAAAACATTCAGTACTTC.

A few counts support this clone. The chain combines TRBV14 with TRBJ2-7, with D tentatively TRBD1 (6 bases). V was clipped by 4 bases and J by 5 bases, with 12 bases between them. The CDR3 is 13 amino acids. The germline V gene has CDR1 SGHDN and CDR2 FVKESK. The CDR3 protein is CASSRFGGHEQYF. The CDR3, as DNA: TGTGCCAGCAGCCGTTTTGGGGGCCACGAGCAGTACTTC.

The chain combines TRBV2 with TRBJ2-2, with a tentative D call TRBD1 (6 bases). Germline values: CDR1 SNHLY, CDR2 FYNNEI. V lost 5 bases and J 0 bases, leaving 13 bases between the germline ends. CDR3 length: 16 amino acids. CDR3 amino acids: CASSKQGRTNTGELFF. For the CDR3, the DNA is TGTGCCAGCAGTAAACAGGGCCGAACGAACACCGGGGAGCTGTTTTTT.

The chain has TRBV28 and TRBJ1-5, with no clear D. Trimming shortened V by 6 bases and J by 6 bases, and 9 bases separated the two germline ends. This CDR3 region has 12 residues. CDR1 MDHEN and CDR2 SYDVKM come from the germline V gene. The CDR3 nucleotides are TGTGCCAGCAGACCCCCAGGTCAGCCCCAGCATTTT. This gives the protein CASRPPGQPQHF.

There are a few counts of this clone. The V gene is TRBV9, the J gene TRBJ2-1; D possibly corresponds to TRBD2 (5 bases). From germline, CDR1 is SGDLS and CDR2 YYNGEE. Trimming shortened V by 0 bases and J by 7 bases, and 14 bases separated the two germline ends. The CDR3 extends over 15 amino acids. The CDR3 bases are TGTGCCAGCAGCGTAGGGCTAGCCGCGTATAATGAGCAGTTCTTC. Residues: CASSVGLAAYNEQFF.

In this sample, this clone turned up a few times. The V and J genes are TRBV7-9 and TRBJ1-5, with D possibly matching TRBD1 (6 bases). V was shortened by 6 bases and J by 0 bases, with 12 bases between the two germline ends. Per the germline V gene, CDR1 is SEHNR and CDR2 is FQNEAQ (reference sequence). The CDR3 contains 15 residues. This chain's CDR3 is CASSSQGNSNQPQHF. In DNA form, the CDR3 reads TGTGCCAGCAGTTCACAGGGAAATAGCAATCAGCCCCAGCATTTT.

In this sample, this clone turned up a few times. The rearrangement links TRBV5-1 to TRBJ2-5, with 8 positions matching TRBD2. The CDR3 loop spans 12 amino acids. V lost 5 bases and J lost 5; bases outside the gene matches: 2. Per the germline V gene, CDR1 is SGHRS and CDR2 is YFSETQ. CDR3 sequence reads: CASRGGRETQYF. The CDR3 nucleotides are TGCGCCAGCAGAGGCGGGAGGGAGACCCAGTACTTC.

This clone was recorded a few times. This chain connects TRBV5-1 to TRBJ1-4; 8 nucleotides agree with TRBD1. CDR3 length: 14 amino acids. The trim removed 4 bases at V and 4 bases at J, leaving 3 bases unmatched. Germline-derived CDR1 and CDR2 are SGHRS and YFSETQ. The CDR3 region is CASSETGVNEKLFF. The CDR3 bases are TGCGCCAGCAGCGAGACAGGGGTTAATGAAAAACTGTTTTTT. Based on the CDR3 plus reference TRBV5-1 and TRBJ1-4, the full variable domain is KAGVTQTPRYLIKTRGQQVTLSCSPISGHRSVSWYQQTPGQGLQFLFEYFSETQRNKGNFPGRFSGRQFSNSRSEMNVSTLELGDSALYLCASSETGVNEKLFFGSGTQLSVL.

This clone was picked up a small number of times. The sample has other DNA sequences that encode this CDR3 too. The chain joins TRBV28 to TRBJ1-2, with D unresolved. Germline V gene data show CDR1 as MDHEN and CDR2 as SYDVKM. The germline V and J ends were trimmed by 5 bases and 2 bases, with 9 bases remaining between them. The CDR3 runs to 13 residues. The CDR3 DNA is TGTGCCAGCAGTCCAACAGCCAACTATGGCTACACCTTC. As protein: CASSPTANYGYTF.

The table lists this clone with a few counts. This chain joins TRBV4-2 and TRBJ2-1, with a tentative D call TRBD2 (6 bases). This CDR3 spans 17 amino acids. V was cut by 4 bases and J by 0 bases, with 16 bases left in between. Germline values: CDR1 LGHNA, CDR2 YNFKEQ. CDR3 nucleotide sequence: TGTGCCAGCAGCCCAGTAGGGGTAGCGGACTCCTACAATGAGCAGTTCTTC. Its protein is CASSPVGVADSYNEQFF.

This clone showed up just a few times. The chain uses TRBV5-1 and TRBJ2-7; 8 bases fit TRBD2. This CDR3 has 13 residues. Germline V gives CDR1 SGHRS, CDR2 YFSETQ. Trimming removed 2 bases from V and 3 bases from J; junction bases left unmatched: 1. CDR3 in amino acids: CASSFSGNYEQYF. CDR3 DNA sequence: TGCGCCAGCAGCTTTAGCGGGAACTACGAGCAGTACTTC.

The chain employs TRBV30 and TRBJ1-5; D is ambiguous. V was shortened by 1 base and J by 0 bases, with 7 bases between the two germline ends. Germline values: CDR1 GTSNPN, CDR2 SVGIG (reference sequence). The CDR3 runs 14 residues. The CDR3 nucleotides are TGTGCCTGGAGTGCACATTTTAGCAATCAGCCCCAGCATTTT. Its translation: CAWSAHFSNQPQHF. Using reference TRBV30 and TRBJ1-5 for the parts outside the CDR3, the full variable domain is SQTIHQWPATLVQPVGSPLSLECTVEGTSNPNLYWYRQAAGRGLQLLFYSVGIGQISSEVPQNLSASRPQDRQFILSSKKLLLSDSGFYLCAWSAHFSNQPQHFGDGTRLSIL.

The chain combines TRBV7-3 with TRBJ2-3, with TRBD1 matching over 8 bases. CDR3 size: 16 residues. Trimming took 6 bases from V and 2 from J; bases not matched to a gene: 10. Germline V gives CDR1 SGHTA, CDR2 FQGTGA. CDR3 region: CASRPGTGTFTDTQYF. CDR3 bases: TGTGCCAGCAGGCCCGGGACAGGTACTTTCACAGATACGCAGTATTTT.

The gene calls are TRBV6-1 and TRBJ2-1, with D possibly matching TRBD1 (5 bases). Germline V gene data show CDR1 as MNHNS and CDR2 as SASEGT. Trimming left V 0 bases short and J 7 bases short, with 13 bases between. CDR3 length: 15 amino acids. CDR3 in amino acids: CASSEAKGQGNEQFF. The CDR3, as DNA: TGTGCCAGCAGTGAAGCGAAAGGTCAGGGTAATGAGCAGTTCTTC.

This clone was counted a few times. The chain couples TRBV9 to TRBJ2-1; no clear D. Germline V gene data show CDR1 as SGDLS and CDR2 as YYNGEE. This CDR3 has 14 residues. V gave up 3 bases and J gave up 0 bases, with 7 bases separating them. As DNA, the CDR3 is TGTGCCAGCAGCGACGGTGGCTCCTACAATGAGCAGTTCTTC. Its protein is CASSDGGSYNEQFF.

This clone was recorded a few times. The rearrangement joins TRBV7-3 to TRBJ2-3; a weak D match, TRBD1 (6 bases). V was trimmed by 3 bases and J by 2 bases, leaving 12 bases between them. Germline CDR1 and CDR2: SGHTA and FQGTGA. The CDR3 contains 15 residues. CDR3 DNA sequence: TGTGCCAGCAGCTTCGACAGGATGTCCACAGATACGCAGTATTTT. Its protein is CASSFDRMSTDTQYF. The full variable domain, with the rest looked up from reference TRBV7-3 and TRBJ2-3, is GAGVSQTPSNKVTEKGKYVELRCDPISGHTALYWYRQSLGQGPEFLIYFQGTGAADDSGLPNDRFFAVRPEGSVSTLKIQRTERGDSAVYLCASSFDRMSTDTQYFGPGTRLTVL.

This clone was seen only a few times. The chain combines TRBV5-4 with TRBJ2-3; 7 bases match TRBD2. The germline CDR1 and CDR2 sequences are SGHNT and YYREEE (reference sequence). After removal of 1 base from V and 2 bases from J, the junction contained 1 base not matched to a gene. The CDR3 has 14 residues. The chain's CDR3 is CASSLSGTTDTQYF. CDR3 DNA sequence: TGTGCCAGCAGCTTGAGCGGGACCACAGATACGCAGTATTTT. Drawing the rest from reference TRBV5-4 and TRBJ2-3, the complete variable domain is ETGVTQSPTHLIKTRGQQVTLRCSSQSGHNTVSWYQQALGQGPQFIFQYYREEENGRGNFPPRFSGLQFPNYSSELNVNALELDDSALYLCASSLSGTTDTQYFGPGTRLTVL.

The J gene is TRBJ2-5, the V gene TRBV30; possible D gene TRBD2, 7 bases. The CDR3 has 13 amino acids. In germline, CDR1 is GTSNPN, CDR2 SVGIG (reference sequence). V dropped 2 bases and J dropped 7 bases, with 14 bases sitting between them. The CDR3 DNA is TGTGCCTGGAGTATAGGGGGGGGAGGGACCCAGTACTTC. Protein: CAWSIGGGGTQYF. The full variable domain, completed using reference TRBV30 and TRBJ2-5, is SQTIHQWPATLVQPVGSPLSLECTVEGTSNPNLYWYRQAAGRGLQLLFYSVGIGQISSEVPQNLSASRPQDRQFILSSKKLLLSDSGFYLCAWSIGGGGTQYFGPGTRLLVL.

This chain uses TRBV10-3 with TRBJ1-2; the match to TRBD1 covers 9 bases. Losses at the gene ends were 10 bases for V and 8 bases for J; bases not matched to a gene: 14. CDR1 and CDR2 (germline): ENHRY, SYGVKD. CDR3 length: 14 residues. The DNA for the CDR3 is TGTGCCACAACAGGGGGCCCCGGGTTGAGCGGCTACACCTTC. It specifies CATTGGPGLSGYTF.

V usage is TRBV30 and J usage is TRBJ2-4, with 7 nucleotides matching TRBD2. Germline assignment: CDR1 GTSNPN and CDR2 SVGIG (reference sequence). The CDR3 covers 13 residues. Germline trimming cut 5 bases from V and 9 bases from J; bases unmatched to any gene: 10. CDR3 nucleotides: TGTGCCTGGGGAGCGGGACTCTCGGGCATTCAGTACTTC. Its protein product is CAWGAGLSGIQYF.

This clone was counted between two and nine times. The CDR3 loop is CASSLQGGLNEQFF. The CDR3 nucleotides read TGTGCCAGCAGCTTACAAGGGGGACTAAATGAGCAGTTCTTC. This chain links TRBV7-9 with TRBJ2-1, with a possible D match to TRBD2 (7 bases). The length of the CDR3 is 14 residues. V lost 2 bases to trimming and J lost 7 bases, with 12 bases between them. Germline V gene sequence: CDR1 SEHNR, CDR2 FQNEAQ (reference sequence).

This clone was detected a few times. The chain joins TRBV29-1 to TRBJ2-1; 9 bases match TRBD2. Germline V gives CDR1 SQVTM, CDR2 ANQGSEA. The length of the CDR3 is 15 residues. J gave up 2 bases and V 7 bases, and 9 bases lay outside the gene matches. In DNA form, the CDR3 reads TGCAGCGCCATTAGCGGGAGTAGTGCCTACAATGAGCAGTTCTTC. This codes for CSAISGSSAYNEQFF.

The chain joins TRBV28 to TRBJ2-5; tentative D call: TRBD1 (6 bases). Germline lookup yields CDR1 MDHEN and CDR2 SYDVKM. This CDR3 spans 12 amino acids. Trimming left V 8 bases short and J 5 bases short, with 12 bases between. In nucleotides, the CDR3 is TGTGCCAGCTCCTGGGGGCGTGAGACCCAGTACTTC. The encoded protein is CASSWGRETQYF.

Only a few counts were recorded for this clone. The J gene is TRBJ1-1, the V gene TRBV15; a weak D match, TRBD1 (6 bases). CDR3 length: 15 amino acids. Germline CDR1 reads LNHNV; CDR2 reads YYDKDF (reference sequence). Between the trimmed V and J ends, which lost 1 base and 8 bases, there was a span of 17 bases. CDR3 sequence: CATSRVNRVNPEAFF. The CDR3 region has the DNA TGTGCCACCAGCAGAGTTAACAGGGTGAATCCCGAAGCTTTCTTT.

This clone was observed a few times. The chain recombines TRBV28 with TRBJ2-7; D may be TRBD2 (5 bases). This CDR3 region has 15 residues. Trimming shortened V by 8 bases and J by 2 bases, and 19 bases separated the two germline ends. The V gene's germline CDR1 is MDHEN and CDR2 SYDVKM. The CDR3 nucleotides are TGTGCCAGCCTCGAGGGCAGAAAACTACCCTACGAGCAGTACTTC. Translating gives CASLEGRKLPYEQYF.

This clone has only a few counts. The chain uses TRBV6-5 and TRBJ1-1, with D maybe TRBD1 (5 bases). The germline CDR1 and CDR2 sequences are MNHEY and SVGAGI. This CDR3 is built from 13 residues. Between the trimmed V and J ends, which lost 2 bases and 3 bases, there was a span of 7 bases. Here the CDR3 reads CASSYRQYTEAFF. The CDR3 DNA reads as TGTGCCAGCAGTTACCGACAGTACACTGAAGCTTTCTTT.

This clone was seen only a few times. V usage is TRBV7-6 and J usage is TRBJ2-2; D is possibly TRBD2 (5 bases). The CDR3 spans 14 residues. Looked up from germline, CDR1 is SGHVS and CDR2 is FNYEAQ. Trimming took off 4 bases at V and 4 bases at J, with 10 bases between the two ends. The DNA for the CDR3 is TGTGCCAGCAGCTCCGGAGGTGCCACCGGGGAGCTGTTTTTT. Its protein is CASSSGGATGELFF.